This T cell receptor (beta chain) was sequenced for a study of T cells in Graves' hyperthyroidism and ophthalmopathy. Overall study context: Staff took peripheral blood when the initial diagnosis was made, before any treatment began.

As concerns this clonotype: Antigen unknown.

CDR3 length: 15 residues. The V end lost 6 bases, the J end lost 7 bases, and 18 bases lay between the germline ends. Amplification targeted TCR beta CDR3 regions from RNA transcripts. HTBI primers were used for first-round RT-PCR of the TCR CDR3. Each CDR3 protein gets one entry after TCRdb re-called the multiplex PCR reads with MiXCR. The sample has 300,000 to 500,000 distinct CDR3 sequences, about 15% seen once. Study findings and constraints: Among clonotypes expanded in thyroid above 0.001, most were also found in blood. Median prediction lead before ophthalmopathy onset was six to eight months with the model.

The sequence came from a woman in her thirties with Graves' hyperthyroidism. Sequencing used blood. The chain has TRBV12-3 or TRBV12-4 and TRBJ2-2; perhaps TRBD2 as D (5 bases). The CDR3 coding sequence is TGTGCCAGCAGGCCGGCCCTAGTGAGCGGCGGGGAGCTGTTTTTT. Translating it yields CASRPALVSGGELFF.